Shown below are 5 T cell receptor beta chains from a single sample sequenced in a study of T cells in Graves' hyperthyroidism and ophthalmopathy. Amplified TCR beta CDR3 regions derived from RNA transcripts. Using the HTBI primer set, a first-round RT-PCR was run on the TCR CDR3. One entry per CDR3 protein results from TCRdb running MiXCR on the multiplex PCR reads. The table records roughly 720,000 distinct CDR3 sequences, approximately 15% of them present only once. The sequencing input was blood. The receptors here all came from a man aged 50 to 60 with Graves' hyperthyroidism.

This clonotype was detected ten times or more. The chain joins TRBV27 to TRBJ2-7; perhaps TRBD1 as D (6 bases). V gave up 2 bases and J gave up 5 bases, with 16 bases separating them. This CDR3 region has 15 residues. Germline V CDR1 and CDR2: MNHEY, SMNVEV (reference sequence). CDR3 region: CASSLGDRPYDEQYF. The CDR3 nucleotides read TGTGCCAGCAGTTTAGGCGACAGGCCCTACGACGAGCAGTACTTC.

This clonotype was seen at least ten times. The genes are TRBV2 and TRBJ2-1; D not certain. The V gene lost 1 base and the J gene lost 5 bases, with 6 bases spanning the gap. The CDR3 covers 13 residues. The germline CDR1 and CDR2 sequences are SNHLY and FYNNEI. The CDR3 reads CASSEVVDNEQFF. The DNA for the CDR3 is TGTGCCAGCAGTGAAGTTGTGGACAATGAGCAGTTCTTC.

Regarding this clonotype: A much larger clone differs from this one at a single base, so this may be a read error. V usage is TRBV7-6 and J usage is TRBJ2-1, with D possibly being TRBD2 (5 bases). This CDR3 comprises 17 residues. With 1 base removed from V and 7 bases from J, the gap between germline ends came to 20 bases. Germline CDR1 is SGHVS and CDR2 is FNYEAQ. The CDR3 protein is CASSLVLGLGSGNEQFF. The CDR3 DNA is TGTGCCAGCAGCTTAGTTTTAGGCCTGGGATCGGGAAATGAGCAGTTCTTC.

This clonotype was counted between two and nine times. This rearrangement joins TRBV20-1 to TRBJ2-3; 7 nucleotides agree with TRBD2. The CDR3 length is 14 residues. Per the germline V gene, CDR1 is DFQATT and CDR2 is SNEGSKA (reference sequence). After removal of 4 bases from V and 1 base from J, the junction contained 5 bases not matched to a gene. The chain's CDR3 is CSATSTSRTDTQYF. The CDR3 DNA reads as TGCAGTGCTACGTCGACTAGCCGCACAGATACGCAGTATTTT.

This clonotype was detected ten times or more. V gene TRBV5-1 combines with J gene TRBJ1-1; D unclear. From germline, CDR1 is SGHRS and CDR2 YFSETQ. The CDR3 is 15 residues long. V lost 0 bases to trimming and J lost 1 base, with 10 bases between them. The CDR3 DNA sequence: TGCGCCAGCAGCTTGGTTGTCGGATCGAACACTGAAGCTTTCTTT. Amino acid sequence: CASSLVVGSNTEAFF.